This T cell receptor (beta chain) was found in a study of T cell changes during pregnancy in multiple sclerosis. Libraries were prepared by immunoSEQ multiplex PCR; TCRdb keeps only in-frame clonotypes and omits some of them. In the table there are fewer than 55,000 clones, approximately 87% of which are singletons. J gave up 0 bases and V 5 bases, and 12 bases lay outside the gene matches. CDR1 is SGHTA and CDR2 is FQGNSA in the germline V gene. The CDR3 covers 19 residues. The chain is built from TRBV7-2 and TRBJ2-7; TRBD2 matches at 14 bases. This TCR came from a female donor in good health, enrolled as a control in a pregnancy study. The sequenced sample was peripheral blood, obtained in the second trimester of pregnancy. The CDR3 DNA follows: TGTGCCAGCAGCCCCTTAAGGACTAGCGGGAGGTCAAACTCCTACGAGCAGTACTTC. The encoded protein is CASSPLRTSGRSNSYEQYF.